A selection of T cell receptor beta chains follows, all from one sample in a study of blood T cell repertoires in COVID-19. The protocol was immunoSEQ multiplex PCR, while the TCRdb copy is restricted to in-frame clones and leaves out a portion. This repertoire shows 270,000 or so clones, around 85% found once; its top ten account for about 12%. Sequenced: peripheral blood. The receptors were gathered from a woman in her twenties or thirties with COVID-19, enrolled during active disease. The CDR3 runs from the conserved cysteine through the conserved F or W. A D gene is named only where the DNA matches it firmly. The size field is filled for only some rows; it gives once, few, many or a size class.

D: -; size: -; J: TRBJ1-6; V: TRBV6-5; CDR3: CASRVQGNSPLHF; DNA: TGTGCCAGCAGAGTACAGGGAAATTCACCCCTCCACTTT
D: TRBD1; size: -; J: TRBJ1-1; V: TRBV6-5; CDR3: CASDQGAGETEAFF; DNA: TGTGCCAGCGACCAGGGGGCGGGAGAAACTGAAGCTTTCTTT
D: -; size: -; J: TRBJ1-1; V: TRBV16; CDR3: CASSQFSQTTEAFF; DNA: TGTGCCAGCAGCCAGTTCTCCCAGACTACTGAAGCTTTCTTT
D: TRBD2; size: few; J: TRBJ2-1; V: TRBV28; CDR3: CASRLAGAYNEQFF; DNA: TGTGCCAGCAGACTAGCGGGGGCGTACAATGAGCAGTTCTTC
D: TRBD1; size: -; J: TRBJ2-7; V: TRBV2; CDR3: CASAGTALPEQYF; DNA: TGTGCCAGCGCAGGGACAGCCCTCCCCGAGCAGTACTTC
D: -; size: -; J: TRBJ2-3; V: TRBV11-3; CDR3: CASSSTFTDTQYF; DNA: TGTGCCAGCAGCTCTACCTTCACAGATACGCAGTATTTT
D: TRBD2; size: few; J: TRBJ2-1; V: TRBV7-2; CDR3: CASTRLAGVLEQFF; DNA: TGTGCCAGCACCCGACTAGCGGGGGTCCTTGAGCAGTTCTTC
D: -; size: -; J: TRBJ2-3; V: TRBV5-1; CDR3: CASTLGGQDTQYF; DNA: TGCGCCAGTACCTTGGGGGGCCAGGATACGCAGTATTTT
D: TRBD1; size: -; J: TRBJ1-4; V: TRBV5-1; CDR3: CASSFGRTGLEEKLFF; DNA: TGCGCCAGCAGCTTCGGAAGGACAGGGTTAGAAGAAAAACTGTTTTTT
D: TRBD2; size: -; J: TRBJ2-3; V: TRBV6-1; CDR3: CASREGLALGDTQYF; DNA: TGTGCCAGCAGAGAAGGACTAGCGCTGGGAGATACGCAGTATTTT
D: -; size: -; J: TRBJ2-1; V: TRBV24-1; CDR3: CATSDSVSVGALSSYNEQFF; DNA: TGTGCCACCAGTGATTCCGTTTCGGTGGGGGCCCTATCATCCTACAATGAGCAGTTCTTC
D: -; size: -; J: TRBJ2-2; V: TRBV6-5; CDR3: CASRLHASMTGELFF; DNA: TGTGCCAGCCGTTTGCACGCGAGTATGACCGGGGAGCTGTTTTTT
D: -; size: -; J: TRBJ2-1; V: TRBV6-5; CDR3: CASSWGPESNEQFF; DNA: TGTGCCAGCAGTTGGGGCCCCGAGTCCAATGAGCAGTTCTTC
D: -; size: once; J: TRBJ1-2; V: TRBV5-5; CDR3: CASSLGTYVYGYTF; DNA: TGTGCCAGCAGCTTAGGGACATACGTCTATGGCTACACCTTC
D: -; size: -; J: TRBJ2-7; V: TRBV5-6; CDR3: CASSLLIKTFSGEQYF; DNA: TGTGCCAGCAGCCTACTCATTAAAACCTTCTCCGGCGAGCAGTACTTC
D: -; size: -; J: TRBJ2-3; V: TRBV11-2; CDR3: CASSRTLGGTDTQYF; DNA: TGTGCCAGCAGCCGGACTCTCGGGGGCACAGATACGCAGTATTTT
D: -; size: -; J: TRBJ1-1; V: TRBV29-1; CDR3: CSVTGQNTEAFF; DNA: TGCAGCGTTACCGGACAGAACACTGAAGCTTTCTTT
D: -; size: -; J: TRBJ2-5; V: TRBV18; CDR3: CASSPLGPQGTQYF; DNA: TGTGCCAGCTCACCACTAGGCCCTCAGGGGACCCAGTACTTC
D: -; size: -; J: TRBJ1-2; V: TRBV27; CDR3: CASSLSVSGFYGYTF; DNA: TGTGCCAGCAGTTTATCGGTTTCGGGGTTCTATGGCTACACCTTC
D: -; size: -; J: TRBJ2-2; V: TRBV7-8; CDR3: CASSLGGGGLTGELFF; DNA: TGTGCCAGCAGCTTAGGTGGGGGGGGCCTCACCGGGGAGCTGTTTTTT
D: -; size: -; J: TRBJ1-2; V: TRBV25-1; CDR3: CASSELGKGDYGYTF; DNA: TGTGCCAGCAGTGAACTCGGGAAGGGGGACTATGGCTACACCTTC
D: -; size: -; J: TRBJ1-2; V: TRBV3-1/TRBV3-2; CDR3: CASSQDQDGYTF; DNA: TGTGCCAGCAGCCAAGACCAGGATGGCTACACCTTC
D: TRBD2; size: -; J: TRBJ2-1; V: TRBV4-1; CDR3: CASSFWGGGNEQFF; DNA: TGCGCCAGCAGCTTTTGGGGGGGAGGCAATGAGCAGTTCTTC
D: TRBD1; size: -; J: TRBJ2-3; V: TRBV9; CDR3: CASSPYGQGGTDTQYF; DNA: TGTGCCAGCAGCCCTTACGGACAGGGGGGCACAGATACGCAGTATTTT
D: TRBD1; size: -; J: TRBJ2-1; V: TRBV6-4; CDR3: CASSDSRQGAGNEQFF; DNA: TGTGCCAGCAGTGACTCGAGACAGGGGGCTGGCAATGAGCAGTTCTTC
D: -; size: once; J: TRBJ2-7; V: TRBV5-6; CDR3: CASSQGGSIYEQYF; DNA: TGTGCCAGCAGCCAGGGGGGATCGATCTACGAGCAGTACTTC
D: -; size: -; J: TRBJ2-5; V: TRBV10-3; CDR3: CAISESPESETQYF; DNA: TGTGCCATCAGTGAGTCCCCGGAGTCGGAGACCCAGTACTTC
D: TRBD1; size: -; J: TRBJ1-3; V: TRBV28; CDR3: CASSLKGAGGNTIYF; DNA: TGTGCCAGCAGTTTAAAGGGGGCTGGAGGAAACACCATATATTTT
D: -; size: -; J: TRBJ1-3; V: TRBV18; CDR3: CASSQQRRGTTGNTIYF; DNA: TGTGCCAGCTCACAACAACGAAGGGGGACGACGGGAAACACCATATATTTT
D: TRBD1; size: -; J: TRBJ1-2; V: TRBV18; CDR3: CASSPPGQGNGYTF; DNA: TGTGCCAGCTCACCACCGGGACAGGGTAATGGCTACACCTTC
D: -; size: -; J: TRBJ1-1; V: TRBV18; CDR3: CASSPLGNMNTEAFF; DNA: TGTGCCAGCTCACCTTTGGGCAACATGAACACTGAAGCTTTCTTT
D: -; size: -; J: TRBJ2-2; V: TRBV11-2; CDR3: CASSELVTGELFF; DNA: TGTGCCAGCAGCGAACTGGTTACCGGGGAGCTGTTTTTT
D: -; size: -; J: TRBJ2-7; V: TRBV7-9; CDR3: CASSHGTPSSYEQYF; DNA: TGTGCCAGCAGCCACGGGACTCCTAGCTCCTACGAGCAGTACTTC